One and the same sample provided the 32 T cell receptor beta chains below, sequenced in a study of T cell responses to AZD1222 COVID-19 vaccine. Method: immunoSEQ multiplex PCR; TCRdb's copy keeps in-frame clones and lacks some. The table records 130,000 or so clones, less than 95% of them present only once. The specimen was peripheral blood, collected on day 0 of AZD1222 vaccination. These receptors were obtained from an adult in good health.

CDR3 in amino acids: CASSIAWGGALYSNQPQHF. The CDR3 DNA sequence: TGTGCCAGTAGTATAGCTTGGGGGGGGGCCCTTTATAGCAATCAGCCCCAGCATTTT. V and J are TRBV19 and TRBJ1-5; D possibly corresponds to TRBD1 (6 bases). V lost 1 base, J lost 0 bases, and 19 bases lay in between. CDR1 is LNHDA and CDR2 is SQIVND in the germline V gene (reference sequence). The CDR3 has 19 amino acids.

A single count supports this clone. The rearrangement joins TRBV5-5 to TRBJ2-7, with unresolved D. This CDR3 is built from 13 residues. V dropped 1 base and J dropped 2 bases, with 7 bases sitting between them. CDR1 is SGHKS and CDR2 is YYEKEE in the germline V gene (reference sequence). This CDR3 reads CASSLSLTYEQYF. CDR3 coding DNA: TGTGCCAGCAGCTTGTCACTTACCTACGAGCAGTACTTC. Drawing the rest from reference TRBV5-5 and TRBJ2-7, the complete variable domain is DAGVTQSPTHLIKTRGQQVTLRCSPISGHKSVSWYQQVLGQGPQFIFQYYEKEERGRGNFPDRFSARQFPNYSSELNVNALLLGDSALYLCASSLSLTYEQYFGPGTRLTVT.

The chain carries TRBV10-1 and TRBJ2-5, with D perhaps being TRBD1 or TRBD2 (6 bases each). The CDR3 sequence is 14 residues long. V lost 5 bases to trimming and J lost 2 bases, with 12 bases between them. Germline V gene lookup returns CDR1 WNHNN and CDR2 SYGVQD (reference sequence). The CDR3 coding sequence is TGCGCCAGCAGTCGGGGGCCTCAACAAGAGACCCAGTACTTC. Protein product: CASSRGPQQETQYF.

The chain carries TRBV4-2 and TRBJ2-7; 7 bases map to TRBD2. Germline trimming cut 1 base from V and 0 bases from J; bases unmatched to any gene: 3. The germline gives CDR1 LGHNA, CDR2 YNFKEQ. The CDR3 is 15 residues long. CDR3 protein: CASSQVRGDSYEQYF. The CDR3, as DNA: TGTGCCAGCAGCCAAGTCCGGGGGGACTCCTACGAGCAGTACTTC.

CDR3 region: CASRGLDRGGYEQYF. The CDR3 region has the DNA TGTGCCAGCAGAGGTTTGGACAGGGGTGGCTACGAGCAGTACTTC. The chain is built from TRBV27 and TRBJ2-7; 9 positions agree with TRBD1. V trimming: 6 bases; J trimming: 3 bases; junction bases outside the gene matches: 9. Germline V gene lookup returns CDR1 MNHEY and CDR2 SMNVEV (reference sequence). CDR3 length: 15 residues.

This clone came up once. The J gene is TRBJ2-2, the V gene TRBV5-5; perhaps D is TRBD1 or TRBD2 (6 bases each). Germline CDR1 reads SGHKS; CDR2 reads YYEKEE (reference sequence). Trimming took off 0 bases at V and 3 bases at J, with 15 bases between the two ends. The CDR3 is made up of 17 amino acids. The DNA of the CDR3 is TGTGCCAGCAGCTTGGGAGGGGGAGGAGGATACACCGGGGAGCTGTTTTTT. The encoded protein is CASSLGGGGGYTGELFF.

The chain couples TRBV14 to TRBJ1-2; D uncertain. Trimming stripped 0 bases from V and 5 bases from J, with 13 bases between. The CDR3 length is 15 residues. The germline V gene encodes CDR1 SGHDN and CDR2 FVKESK. The CDR3 DNA is TGTGCCAGCAGCCAAGAACGTGTGGGGAATTATGGCTACACCTTC. Its translation is CASSQERVGNYGYTF.

The V and J genes are TRBV19 and TRBJ1-2; D is ambiguous. CDR3 size: 13 residues. Germline CDR1 is LNHDA and CDR2 is SQIVND (reference sequence). Trimming left V 8 bases short and J 6 bases short, with 16 bases between. The CDR3 sequence: CASSASPYNGYTF. CDR3 nucleotide sequence: TGTGCCAGTTCGGCGTCTCCGTACAATGGCTACACCTTC.

The chain combines TRBV10-3 with TRBJ2-2; TRBD1 matches 9 bases. Trimming at V came to 2 bases and at J to 5 bases, leaving 6 bases not matched to a gene. Germline assignment: CDR1 ENHRY and CDR2 SYGVKD. This CDR3 is built from 16 residues. The CDR3 DNA is TGTGCCATCAGTGAGCCCCAGACAGGGGGGACCGGGGAGCTGTTTTTT. The encoded protein is CAISEPQTGGTGELFF.

The J gene is TRBJ2-3, the V gene TRBV10-3; D gene ambiguous. Germline CDR1 is ENHRY and CDR2 is SYGVKD. This CDR3 has 17 residues. V was clipped by 0 bases and J by 5 bases, with 18 bases between them. DNA for the CDR3: TGTGCCATCAGTGAGTCATCACAGCCTTTTTTTGGAGATACGCAGTATTTT. This gives the protein CAISESSQPFFGDTQYF.

Relative to its sample, this clone is medium-sized. The chain links TRBV6-4 to TRBJ2-2; no clear D gene. The CDR3 sequence is 13 residues long. Per germline, CDR1 MRHNA and CDR2 SNTAGT. The ends were cut back, 3 bases at V and 0 bases at J, with 2 bases in the middle. The CDR3 DNA is TGTGCCAGCAGTGAGGCGAACACCGGGGAGCTGTTTTTT. Translation gives CASSEANTGELFF.

The table lists this clone with a count of one. The chain employs TRBV6-1 and TRBJ1-1, with D unclear. V was shortened by 1 base and J by 3 bases, with 6 bases between the two germline ends. Germline loops: CDR1 MNHNS, CDR2 SASEGT. There are 13 residues in the CDR3. The CDR3 is CASSEEVYTEAFF. In DNA form, the CDR3 reads TGTGCCAGCAGTGAAGAGGTTTACACTGAAGCTTTCTTT.

V is TRBV29-1 and J is TRBJ1-5; the D gene is possibly TRBD1 (6 bases). Germline V gene lookup returns CDR1 SQVTM and CDR2 ANQGSEA. The CDR3 is made up of 14 amino acids. V was trimmed by 1 base and J by 3 bases, leaving 10 bases between them. The chain's CDR3 is CSVEVGGINQPQHF. Written as DNA, the CDR3 is TGCAGCGTTGAAGTGGGGGGCATCAATCAGCCCCAGCATTTT. Full variable domain (remainder filled in from reference TRBV29-1 and TRBJ1-5): SAVISQKPSRDICQRGTSLTIQCQVDSQVTMMFWYRQQPGQSLTLIATANQGSEATYESGFVIDKFPISRPNLTFSTLTVSNMSPEDSSIYLCSVEVGGINQPQHFGDGTRLSIL.

The chain uses TRBV6-5 and TRBJ1-6; no firm D call. This CDR3 is built from 13 residues. Germline CDR1 and CDR2: MNHEY and SVGAGI. Deletions cut 2 bases from V and 7 bases from J, with 6 bases between. CDR3 sequence: CASSYGKNSPLHF. CDR3 DNA: TGTGCCAGCAGTTACGGAAAGAATTCACCCCTCCACTTT.

This rearrangement joins TRBV25-1 to TRBJ1-1; no reliable D call. Trimming cost V 4 bases and J 1 base, with 7 bases left between them. Germline assignment: CDR1 MGHDK and CDR2 SYGVNS. The CDR3 runs to 13 residues. The CDR3 DNA sequence: TGTGCCAGCAGTGTAGGTGGGAACACTGAAGCTTTCTTT. Translated: CASSVGGNTEAFF.

This sequence joins TRBV29-1 and TRBJ1-2; 8 nucleotides match TRBD1. The CDR3 consists of 12 residues. V gave up 5 bases and J gave up 5 bases; unmatched junction bases: 4. Germline CDR1 is SQVTM and CDR2 is ANQGSEA. The CDR3 sequence is CSVLRGRYGYTF. CDR3 bases: TGCAGCGTTCTCAGGGGGCGTTATGGCTACACCTTC.

V gene TRBV3-1 (or the pseudogene TRBV3-2) combines with J gene TRBJ2-1; D unclear. The V end lost 1 base, the J end lost 7 bases, and 5 bases lay between the germline ends. This CDR3 spans 12 amino acids. Germline CDR1 LGHDT, CDR2 YNNKEL (reference sequence). CDR3 sequence: CASSQVANEQFF. Here the CDR3 DNA reads TGTGCCAGCAGCCAAGTGGCGAATGAGCAGTTCTTC.

This clone has only a few counts. V and J are TRBV13 and TRBJ2-3, with D possibly TRBD1 on 6 matching bases. The CDR3 has 16 amino acids. Germline CDR1 PRHDT, CDR2 FYEKMQ (reference sequence). The germline V and J ends were trimmed by 2 bases and 3 bases, with 15 bases remaining between them. The DNA of the CDR3 is TGTGCCAGCAGCTTAAAACAGGGACCTGCTACAGATACGCAGTATTTT. It yields the protein CASSLKQGPATDTQYF.

The chain joins TRBV7-2 to TRBJ1-6; D possibly corresponds to TRBD1 (6 bases). With 3 bases removed from V and 7 bases from J, the gap between germline ends came to 10 bases. CDR1 is SGHTA and CDR2 is FQGNSA in the germline V gene. CDR3 length equals 14 residues. CDR3 sequence reads: CASSFEGGNSPLHF. In DNA form, the CDR3 reads TGTGCCAGCAGCTTCGAGGGGGGGAATTCACCCCTCCACTTT.

V usage is TRBV28 and J usage is TRBJ1-1; 7 nucleotides align to TRBD1. V shed 7 bases, J shed 2 bases, and the junction held 10 bases outside the gene matches. This CDR3 has 15 residues. The germline gives CDR1 MDHEN, CDR2 SYDVKM. The CDR3 nucleotides are TGTGCCAGCATACGTAGAGACAGGGTCAACACTGAAGCTTTCTTT. Its translation is CASIRRDRVNTEAFF.

The V gene is TRBV7-9, the J gene TRBJ2-6; 9 bases fit TRBD2. The CDR3 loop spans 18 amino acids. V gave up 5 bases and J gave up 3 bases; unmatched junction bases: 11. The germline V gene encodes CDR1 SEHNR and CDR2 FQNEAQ (reference sequence). This CDR3 is CASSASGTSFIGANVLTF. The DNA for the CDR3 is TGTGCCAGCAGCGCATCCGGGACTAGCTTTATTGGGGCCAACGTCCTGACTTTC.

This clone was seen more than once but under ten times. The chain has TRBV11-1 and TRBJ1-2, with TRBD1 identical over 9 bases. Per the germline V gene, CDR1 is SGHAT and CDR2 is FQDESV (reference sequence). V dropped 3 bases and J dropped 8; count of bases not matched to a gene: 7. The CDR3 contains 14 residues. The CDR3: CASSFRDRAKGYTF. The CDR3 coding sequence is TGTGCCAGCAGCTTCCGGGACAGGGCTAAGGGCTACACCTTC.

This clone was picked up one time. The chain has TRBV27 and TRBJ2-3; D not resolved. Trimming removed 5 bases from V and 5 bases from J, with 8 bases in between. This CDR3 region has 12 residues. Germline CDR1 MNHEY, CDR2 SMNVEV (reference sequence). CDR3 loop: CASSHFLDTQYF. The CDR3 bases are TGTGCCAGCAGTCACTTCCTAGATACGCAGTATTTT.

The J gene is TRBJ2-7, the V gene TRBV9, with 7 bases that match TRBD2. Germline values: CDR1 SGDLS, CDR2 YYNGEE. The CDR3 has 15 residues. V lost 0 bases to trimming and J lost 2 bases; unmatched junction nucleotides: 5. CDR3 in amino acids: CASSVESGDTYEQYF. The CDR3 nucleotides are TGTGCCAGCAGCGTAGAGAGCGGGGATACCTACGAGCAGTACTTC.

V usage is TRBV10-3 and J usage is TRBJ1-5; D remains unclear. Trimming left V 2 bases short and J 0 bases short, with 5 bases between. The germline CDR1 and CDR2 sequences are ENHRY and SYGVKD. The CDR3 consists of 14 residues. This CDR3 is CAISEGFSNQPQHF. The CDR3 nucleotides are TGTGCCATCAGTGAGGGGTTTAGCAATCAGCCCCAGCATTTT.

In this sample, this clone turned up many times. V and J are TRBV2 and TRBJ1-6, with unresolved D. V lost 0 bases to trimming and J lost 3 bases, with 3 bases between them. Per the germline V gene, CDR1 is SNHLY and CDR2 is FYNNEI. The CDR3 sequence is 14 residues long. The CDR3 sequence: CASSEAFYNSPLHF. Here the CDR3 DNA reads TGTGCCAGCAGTGAAGCATTCTATAATTCACCCCTCCACTTT.

CDR3 loop: CASSMGQRVTNEKLFF. CDR3 nucleotide sequence: TGCGCCAGCAGCATGGGACAGAGGGTAACTAATGAAAAACTGTTTTTT. This rearrangement joins TRBV5-1 to TRBJ1-4; 7 nucleotides agree with TRBD1. The CDR3 runs 16 residues. With 4 bases clipped from V and 1 base from J, the junction kept 7 bases outside the gene matches. The germline gives CDR1 SGHRS, CDR2 YFSETQ.

In nucleotides, the CDR3 is TGTGCCAGCAGTGAAGATCCTGGACAGGGTTACAATGAGCAGTTCTTC. Translating gives CASSEDPGQGYNEQFF. The chain links TRBV6-4 to TRBJ2-1, with 8 bases lining up with TRBD1. Germline CDR1 MRHNA, CDR2 SNTAGT. V was clipped by 3 bases and J by 4 bases; unmatched bases: 8. The CDR3 totals 16 residues.

The chain joins TRBV13 to TRBJ1-6; D is undetermined. Germline V gives CDR1 PRHDT, CDR2 FYEKMQ (reference sequence). Trimming removed 0 bases at V and 6 bases at J, with 3 bases between. This CDR3 region has 13 residues. As DNA, the CDR3 is TGTGCCAGCAGCTTAGGAAGTAATTCACCCCTCCACTTT. Translation gives CASSLGSNSPLHF.

The V gene is TRBV6-6, the J gene TRBJ2-7; no definite D call. The germline CDR1 and CDR2 sequences are MNHNY and SVGAGI (reference sequence). V was cut by 1 base and J by 0 bases, with 4 bases left in between. The CDR3 runs 13 residues. The CDR3 loop reads CASSYLGSYEQYF. CDR3 sequence (DNA): TGTGCCAGCAGTTACTTGGGCTCCTACGAGCAGTACTTC.

The chain is built from TRBV9 and TRBJ1-2; perhaps TRBD1 as D (5 bases). Trimming took off 3 bases at V and 8 bases at J, with 14 bases between the two ends. The germline gives CDR1 SGDLS, CDR2 YYNGEE. This CDR3 region has 13 residues. The CDR3 here is CASSAGPTSGYTF. The CDR3 nucleotides are TGTGCCAGCAGCGCGGGGCCCACTAGCGGCTACACCTTC.

Points on this clone: The junction does not match germline at one end; this may be a read error. CDR3 loop: CASSSGTSGGEQFF. DNA for the CDR3: TGTGCTAGCAGCTCCGGGACTAGCGGGGGTGAGCAGTTCTTC. The V gene is TRBV7-7, the J gene TRBJ2-1, with 14 bases fitting TRBD2. The germline gives CDR1 SSHAT, CDR2 FNYEAQ (reference sequence). CDR3 length equals 14 residues. The variable domain in full, with the rest retrieved from reference TRBV7-7 and TRBJ2-1, is GAGVSQSPRYKVTKRGQDVTLRCDPISSHATLYWYQQALGQGPEFLTYFNYEAQPDKSGLPSDRFSAERPEGSISTLTIQRTEQRDSAMYRCASSSGTSGGEQFFGPGTRLTVL.